This T cell receptor beta chain emerged from a study of shared clonotypes between healthy human individuals. The CDR3 runs 13 residues. The germline CDR1 and CDR2 sequences are SQVTM and ANQGSEA. Losses at the gene ends were 4 bases for V and 1 base for J; bases not matched to a gene: 3. Naive CD8 cells, CD45RO-negative and positively selected for CCR7, excluded terminally differentiated effector memory CD45RA+ cells. Generated by immunoSEQ multiplex PCR, the TCRdb table keeps only in-frame clones and is missing some. This sample has roughly 2,000,000 clones, with over 85% found just once. The V gene is TRBV29-1, the J gene TRBJ2-5; 7 nucleotides align to TRBD1. The sequenced material came from naive CD8+ T cells sorted from blood. The clonotype was recovered from a man aged 18 to 30 in good health. CDR3 sequence (DNA): TGCAGCGTTGGGGGACAGAGCCAAGAGACCCAGTACTTC. It yields the protein CSVGGQSQETQYF.